The subject of this entry is one TCR beta chain. Its antigen is still unknown. CDR3 length: 15 amino acids. The ends lost 7 bases at V and 1 base at J; junction bases unmatched: 3. Germline V gives CDR1 SNHLY, CDR2 FYNNEI. The entry originates in a study of cytomegalovirus exposure and HLA in healthy donors. Findings of the study overall: One later analysis, an examination of the roughly 130 validation repertoires, found that first-cohort TCR clusters tended to co-occur in them. Specific recognition of CMV antigens was confirmed in vitro for three chains (all CMV-associated).

Profiled with immunoSEQ multiplex PCR; TCRdb holds only in-frame clones, not every one. The table records fewer than 85,000 clones, roughly 95% of them present only once. Source material: PBMCs. The rearrangement joins TRBV2 to TRBJ2-5, with TRBD2 matching over 13 bases. The receptor was derived from a woman between 18 and 29 years old in good health and CMV-seronegative. The CDR3 sequence: CASTLAGGTQETQYF. The CDR3 DNA follows: TGTGCCAGCACACTAGCGGGAGGGACCCAAGAGACCCAGTACTTC.